This is a list of T cell receptor beta chains from one sample in a study of shared clonotypes between healthy human individuals. Sequenced by immunoSEQ multiplex PCR; TCRdb stores in-frame clones only, minus some. In the table there are 2 million or so clones, roughly 95% of which are singletons. Sequencing input: naive CD8+ T cells sorted from blood. These receptors were collected from a young man in good health. The CDR3 runs from the conserved cysteine through the conserved F or W. The D gene is left open where the match is weak. A row's size may be missing; if present it is once, few, many or a size class.

NA NA TRBJ2-7 TRBV19 TGTGCCAGTAGTCTCGGGACTTCCTACGAGCAGTACTTC CASSLGTSYEQYF
TRBD2 NA TRBJ2-7 TRBV7-9 TGTGCCAGCAGCCCATCAATGAGAACTAGCGGGGGCTCCTACGAGCAGTACTTC CASSPSMRTSGGSYEQYF
TRBD1 NA TRBJ2-7 TRBV2 TGTGCCAGCAGCGGGGTGGAGGACAGGGAGTTGCAGTACTTC CASSGVEDRELQYF
NA NA TRBJ1-6 TRBV5-4 TGTGCCAGCAGCTTATGGCAGGGGTATAATTCACCCCTCCACTTT CASSLWQGYNSPLHF
TRBD2 NA TRBJ2-1 TRBV9 TGTGCCAGCAGCGGGGGACTAGCGGGATCCTCCGCCTACAATGAGCAGTTCTTC CASSGGLAGSSAYNEQFF
NA NA TRBJ1-2 TRBV29-1 TGCAGCGTCTCCGTTGGGCCCTATGGCTACACCTTC CSVSVGPYGYTF
NA NA TRBJ2-7 TRBV6-5 TGTGCCAGCAGCTCGAGCCCGGGGACCTACGAGCAGTACTTC CASSSSPGTYEQYF
NA NA TRBJ2-3 TRBV30 TGTGCCTGGAGTGTACTTCCGGGACCACCGGATACGCAGTATTTT CAWSVLPGPPDTQYF
TRBD1 NA TRBJ2-3 TRBV9 TGTGCCAGCAGCCCAGGGACAGGGGGAAATACGCAGTATTTT CASSPGTGGNTQYF
NA NA TRBJ1-1 TRBV16 TGTGCCAGCAGCCAAGAGGGATTTAACACTGAAGCTTTCTTT CASSQEGFNTEAFF
NA once TRBJ1-3 TRBV2 TGTGCCAGCAGTGATTTTTCCGGGACATTAGCTACCGGAAACACCATATATTTT CASSDFSGTLATGNTIYF
NA NA TRBJ2-7 TRBV4-3 TGCGCCAGCAGCCAGGGGGTATCTAGCGAGTACGAGCAGTACTTC CASSQGVSSEYEQYF
NA NA TRBJ2-1 TRBV5-1 TGCGCCAGCAGCCCCAGTTACAATGAGCAGTTCTTC CASSPSYNEQFF
TRBD1 NA TRBJ2-2 TRBV19 TGTGCCAGTAGTATAGACGGGGACAGGAACACCGGGGAGCTGTTTTTT CASSIDGDRNTGELFF
NA NA TRBJ2-3 TRBV19 TGTGCCAGTAGTGATGGGATTTCGGGGCCCGTCGGCACAGATACGCAGTATTTT CASSDGISGPVGTDTQYF
NA NA TRBJ2-6 TRBV7-2 TGTGCCAGCAGCTCGGAGGGTTCTGGGGCCAACGTCCTGACTTTC CASSSEGSGANVLTF
TRBD2 NA TRBJ2-3 TRBV7-9 TGTGCCAGCAGCTCGCTAGCGGGTTCTAGCACAGATACGCAGTATTTT CASSSLAGSSTDTQYF
TRBD1 NA TRBJ1-3 TRBV9 TGTGCCAGCAGCGTAGTGGGACAGGTGACCTCTGGAAACACCATATATTTT CASSVVGQVTSGNTIYF
NA NA TRBJ2-2 TRBV6-5 TGTGCCAGCAGTTGGCAGGGGGGGAACACCGGGGAGCTGTTTTTT CASSWQGGNTGELFF
NA NA TRBJ1-2 TRBV19 TGTGCCAGTAGTATCGGCGGGGTAAGGATAGATGGCTACACCTTC CASSIGGVRIDGYTF
NA NA TRBJ1-2 TRBV4-1 TGCGCCAGCAGCCGAGAGCAGGGCCCTGAAGGCTACACCTTC CASSREQGPEGYTF
TRBD2 NA TRBJ2-1 TRBV7-9 TGTGCCAGCAGCTTAGAGGGTGTAGTCTGGGGACTAGCGGGAGGCGAGCAGTTCTTC CASSLEGVVWGLAGGEQFF
TRBD2 NA TRBJ2-3 TRBV13 TGTGCCAGCGCTAGCGGGGGGGTCGGCGCAGATACGCAGTATTTT CASASGGVGADTQYF
NA NA TRBJ2-5 TRBV19 TGTGCCAGTAGCCCCACCCTAACAGCAATCCAAGAGACCCAGTACTTC CASSPTLTAIQETQYF
NA NA TRBJ1-1 TRBV7-8 TGTGCCAGCAGCTTAGTAATGCTGAACACTGAAGCTTTCTTT CASSLVMLNTEAFF
TRBD1 NA TRBJ2-7 TRBV4-1 TGCGCCAGCAGCCCGGGGACAGACTACGAGCAGTACTTC CASSPGTDYEQYF
NA NA TRBJ2-7 TRBV19 TGTGCCAGTAGGTGGAGCGGAGATTCCTACGAGCAGTACTTC CASRWSGDSYEQYF
NA NA TRBJ1-2 TRBV4-3 TGCGCCAGCAGCCAAGATGTCCACGGGAACTATGGCTACACCTTC CASSQDVHGNYGYTF